This TCR beta chain originates from a study of T cell changes during pregnancy in multiple sclerosis. Trimming removed 1 base at V and 4 bases at J, with 14 bases between. Per the germline V gene, CDR1 is MNHNS and CDR2 is SASEGT. The CDR3 has 15 amino acids. The data were produced by immunoSEQ multiplex PCR, yet TCRdb's version contains in-frame clones alone and is incomplete. The sample consists of roughly 58,000 clones, around 93% of them appearing once. The sequence derives from a female donor in good health, enrolled as a control in a pregnancy study. Material: CD4+ T cells from peripheral blood mononuclear cells, obtained after pregnancy. This rearrangement joins TRBV6-1 to TRBJ2-7; tentatively, D is TRBD1 (5 bases). DNA of the CDR3: TGTGCCAGCAGTGAAGAACCTGCTAGGGGTTACGAGCAGTACTTC. It specifies CASSEEPARGYEQYF.